The rows below give T cell receptor beta chains drawn from one sample of a study of T cells in Graves' hyperthyroidism and ophthalmopathy. TCRdb fed the multiplex PCR reads into MiXCR, producing one record per CDR3 protein. This repertoire shows roughly 330,000 distinct CDR3 sequences, roughly 15% found once; its top ten account for around 35%. Sequencing was performed on blood. All receptors derive from a man aged 25-45 years with Graves' hyperthyroidism. CDR3s include the opening cysteine and the closing phenylalanine or tryptophan. A D gene is named only where the DNA matches it firmly. Size is stated for part of the rows, as once, few or many counts, or as a class when the clone is expanded.

CDR3 DNA: TGCAGTGCTACCCTACTAGCGCTTAGCACAGATACGCAGTATTTT
CDR3 protein: CSATLLALSTDTQYF
J gene: TRBJ2-3
V gene: TRBV20-1
D gene: TRBD2
CDR3 length: 15
clone size: NA

CDR3 DNA: TGTGCCAGCAGCTTGTCTAGCGGGCCCGGGGAGACCCAGTACTTC
CDR3 protein: CASSLSSGPGETQYF
J gene: TRBJ2-5
V gene: TRBV5-8
D gene: TRBD2
CDR3 length: 15
clone size: NA

CDR3 DNA: TGTGCCAGCAGCTTCGTATCGGGACTAGCTGGCTACGAGCAGTACTTC
CDR3 protein: CASSFVSGLAGYEQYF
J gene: TRBJ2-7
V gene: TRBV7-9
D gene: TRBD2
CDR3 length: 16
clone size: many

CDR3 DNA: TGTGCCATCAGTGAGGGGACTAGCGGACGGACTGTGAAGTCCAACTACAATGAGCAGTTCTTC
CDR3 protein: CAISEGTSGRTVKSNYNEQFF
J gene: TRBJ2-1
V gene: TRBV12-3/TRBV12-4
D gene: TRBD2
CDR3 length: 21
clone size: NA

CDR3 DNA: TGTGCCAGCACACTAGCGCGGGATACGCAGTATTTT
CDR3 protein: CASTLARDTQYF
J gene: TRBJ2-3
V gene: TRBV2
D gene: TRBD2
CDR3 length: 12
clone size: many

CDR3 DNA: TGTGCCAGCAGCGTCACTCCGACAGGGGAGGGCACAGATACGCAGTATTTT
CDR3 protein: CASSVTPTGEGTDTQYF
J gene: TRBJ2-3
V gene: TRBV11-1
D gene: TRBD1
CDR3 length: 17
clone size: many

CDR3 DNA: TGTGCCAGCAAAGGCAGGGAAGGTTCCTACGAGCAGTACTTC
CDR3 protein: CASKGREGSYEQYF
J gene: TRBJ2-7
V gene: TRBV6-1
D gene: NA
CDR3 length: 14
clone size: many

CDR3 DNA: TGTGCCAGCAGTCCGGGACCCGAGCAGTACTTC
CDR3 protein: CASSPGPEQYF
J gene: TRBJ2-7
V gene: TRBV12-3/TRBV12-4
D gene: NA
CDR3 length: 11
clone size: many

CDR3 DNA: TGCGCCAGCAGCTTCTTAAATGAGCAGTTCTTC
CDR3 protein: CASSFLNEQFF
J gene: TRBJ2-1
V gene: TRBV5-1
D gene: NA
CDR3 length: 11
clone size: many

CDR3 DNA: TGCGCCAGCAGCACAGGGGGAGACACTGAAGCTTTCTTT
CDR3 protein: CASSTGGDTEAFF
J gene: TRBJ1-1
V gene: TRBV5-1
D gene: TRBD1
CDR3 length: 13
clone size: NA

CDR3 DNA: TGCGCCAGCAGCTTTACGGCAGCTGAAGATACGCAGTATTTT
CDR3 protein: CASSFTAAEDTQYF
J gene: TRBJ2-3
V gene: TRBV5-1
D gene: NA
CDR3 length: 14
clone size: many

CDR3 DNA: TGTGCCAGCAGACATCCAAGCAGGGAGACCCAGTACTTC
CDR3 protein: CASRHPSRETQYF
J gene: TRBJ2-5
V gene: TRBV11-2
D gene: NA
CDR3 length: 13
clone size: many

CDR3 DNA: TGTGCCAGCACCAACAGGGGAACGAACACTGAAGCTTTCTTT
CDR3 protein: CASTNRGTNTEAFF
J gene: TRBJ1-1
V gene: TRBV6-2/TRBV6-3
D gene: TRBD1
CDR3 length: 14
clone size: many

CDR3 DNA: TGCAGCGTGACCCCTTCCTACAATGAGCAGTTCTTC
CDR3 protein: CSVTPSYNEQFF
J gene: TRBJ2-1
V gene: TRBV29-1
D gene: NA
CDR3 length: 12
clone size: NA

CDR3 DNA: TGTGCTAGTGGTTTGGTTCAAGTGTCCCTCTATGGCTACACCTTC
CDR3 protein: CASGLVQVSLYGYTF
J gene: TRBJ1-2
V gene: TRBV12-5
D gene: NA
CDR3 length: 15
clone size: NA

CDR3 DNA: TGTGCCAGCAGTCCTTGGCCCAGGGGGCAGGACACTGAAGCTTTCTTT
CDR3 protein: CASSPWPRGQDTEAFF
J gene: TRBJ1-1
V gene: TRBV6-1
D gene: TRBD1
CDR3 length: 16
clone size: NA

CDR3 DNA: TGTGCCAGCAGTTACGGGACAGGGTCGGTAACTGAAGCTTTCTTT
CDR3 protein: CASSYGTGSVTEAFF
J gene: TRBJ1-1
V gene: TRBV6-6
D gene: TRBD1
CDR3 length: 15
clone size: NA

CDR3 DNA: TGTGCCAGCAGCAACCCGGGACAGGGCAGGGAAAAACTGTTTTTT
CDR3 protein: CASSNPGQGREKLFF
J gene: TRBJ1-4
V gene: TRBV7-9
D gene: TRBD1
CDR3 length: 15
clone size: many

CDR3 DNA: TGTGCCACCAGTGAGTTAACAGGGAAGCAGTTCTTC
CDR3 protein: CATSELTGKQFF
J gene: TRBJ2-1
V gene: TRBV24-1
D gene: NA
CDR3 length: 12
clone size: NA

CDR3 DNA: TGTGCCAGCAGTTCCAACCTACTTGTAGGGGCAGGAAACACCATATATTTT
CDR3 protein: CASSSNLLVGAGNTIYF
J gene: TRBJ1-3
V gene: TRBV12-3/TRBV12-4
D gene: NA
CDR3 length: 17
clone size: few

CDR3 DNA: TGTGCCAGTAGTACCCGGGGGGCAGGGGAGACCCAGTACTTC
CDR3 protein: CASSTRGAGETQYF
J gene: TRBJ2-5
V gene: TRBV19
D gene: NA
CDR3 length: 14
clone size: NA

CDR3 DNA: TGTGCCAGCAGCACAGCCCCTTCGGGCTACACCTTC
CDR3 protein: CASSTAPSGYTF
J gene: TRBJ1-2
V gene: TRBV7-9
D gene: NA
CDR3 length: 12
clone size: many

CDR3 DNA: TGTGCCACCAGCAGGGTTCGTTGGGGGGGAAACTATGGCTACACCTTC
CDR3 protein: CATSRVRWGGNYGYTF
J gene: TRBJ1-2
V gene: TRBV15
D gene: NA
CDR3 length: 16
clone size: many

CDR3 DNA: TGTGCCAGCGCCCTGGACAGAGGCCCGTACAATGAGCAGTTCTTC
CDR3 protein: CASALDRGPYNEQFF
J gene: TRBJ2-1
V gene: TRBV12-3/TRBV12-4
D gene: NA
CDR3 length: 15
clone size: many

CDR3 DNA: TGTGCCAGCAGCGCCCCTGTCGAGGGCAGCAATGAGCAGTTCTTC
CDR3 protein: CASSAPVEGSNEQFF
J gene: TRBJ2-1
V gene: TRBV6-1
D gene: NA
CDR3 length: 15
clone size: many

CDR3 DNA: TGTGCCAGCAGTGACCGGGACAGCCACACAGATACGCAGTATTTT
CDR3 protein: CASSDRDSHTDTQYF
J gene: TRBJ2-3
V gene: TRBV28
D gene: TRBD1
CDR3 length: 15
clone size: many

CDR3 DNA: TGTGCCAGCTCACCCGGACAGCCACGTAGCAATCAGCCCCTGCATTTT
CDR3 protein: CASSPGQPRSNQPLHF
J gene: TRBJ1-5
V gene: TRBV18
D gene: NA
CDR3 length: 16
clone size: few

CDR3 DNA: TGCGCCAGCAGCTTGGCGACAGGGGGTGGATACGAGCAGTACTTC
CDR3 protein: CASSLATGGGYEQYF
J gene: TRBJ2-7
V gene: TRBV5-1
D gene: TRBD1
CDR3 length: 15
clone size: many

CDR3 DNA: TGTGCCAGCAGCTACTTAGCTAAACCGAACACCGGGGAGCTGTTTTTT
CDR3 protein: CASSYLAKPNTGELFF
J gene: TRBJ2-2
V gene: TRBV4-2
D gene: NA
CDR3 length: 16
clone size: few

CDR3 DNA: TGTGCCAGCTCCGATGGCTACACCTTC
CDR3 protein: CASSDGYTF
J gene: TRBJ1-2
V gene: TRBV7-9
D gene: NA
CDR3 length: 9
clone size: many

CDR3 DNA: TGTGCCAGCAGCCCCTTTACGGGGGCGCGGAACACCATATATTTT
CDR3 protein: CASSPFTGARNTIYF
J gene: TRBJ1-3
V gene: TRBV7-2
D gene: NA
CDR3 length: 15
clone size: NA

CDR3 DNA: TGCGCCAGCAAGGAGGCGGCAACGAACACCGGGGAGCTGTTTTTT
CDR3 protein: CASKEAATNTGELFF
J gene: TRBJ2-2
V gene: TRBV5-1
D gene: NA
CDR3 length: 15
clone size: NA

CDR3 DNA: TGTGCCAGCAGCTCCCGACAGGGGGAAAAACTGTTTTTT
CDR3 protein: CASSSRQGEKLFF
J gene: TRBJ1-4
V gene: TRBV5-6
D gene: TRBD1
CDR3 length: 13
clone size: NA

CDR3 DNA: TGTGCCTGGAGCCGTTGGAGGACGCGGCCGGACAATGAGCAGTTCTTC
CDR3 protein: CAWSRWRTRPDNEQFF
J gene: TRBJ2-1
V gene: TRBV30
D gene: NA
CDR3 length: 16
clone size: NA

CDR3 DNA: TGTGCCACCAGTGATTTGTCGGGGGGCCCCTACAATGAGCAGTTCTTC
CDR3 protein: CATSDLSGGPYNEQFF
J gene: TRBJ2-1
V gene: TRBV24-1
D gene: NA
CDR3 length: 16
clone size: NA

CDR3 DNA: TGTGCCAGCAGTCCTTGGCTAGCGGGGTTGCAAGAGACCCAGTACTTC
CDR3 protein: CASSPWLAGLQETQYF
J gene: TRBJ2-5
V gene: TRBV6-2/TRBV6-3
D gene: TRBD2
CDR3 length: 16
clone size: many

CDR3 DNA: TGTGCCAGCAGCCGGGACATCATGAGCAATCAGCCCCAGCATTTT
CDR3 protein: CASSRDIMSNQPQHF
J gene: TRBJ1-5
V gene: TRBV28
D gene: NA
CDR3 length: 15
clone size: many

CDR3 DNA: TGTGCCACCAGTGATTATGGGGCGAACGGGCTCGGGGAGCTGTTTTTT
CDR3 protein: CATSDYGANGLGELFF
J gene: TRBJ2-2
V gene: TRBV24-1
D gene: NA
CDR3 length: 16
clone size: few